In this sample, the clone carrying this TCR beta chain turned up many times. Its target is unknown. These data belong to a study of T cells after yellow fever vaccination. The CDR3 has 14 residues. Trimming removed 6 bases from V and 4 bases from J, with 15 bases in between. MiXCR was run by TCRdb on the 5' RACE reads, yielding one entry per CDR3 protein. The table has around 50,000 distinct CDR3 sequences, about 7.4% seen once. Study findings and constraints: Across the CD4 and CD8 compartments, a small share of clonotypes was present in both.

The sample consisted of CD8+ T cells sorted from PBMCs, taken roughly 15 days after the first yellow fever vaccination. The TCR sequence derives from a man younger than 30 who received the YFV17D yellow fever vaccine. The V call is TRBV12-3 or TRBV12-4, the J call TRBJ2-5; D possibly corresponds to TRBD2 (6 bases). The CDR3 reads CASSAEGNLETQYF. CDR3 DNA sequence: TGTGCCAGCAGCGCGGAGGGGAATCTAGAGACCCAGTACTTC.